Listed below are T cell receptor beta chains from one sample, sequenced in a study of T cell repertoires in cytomegalovirus infection. TCRdb passed the reads through MiXCR, listing each CDR3 protein once. The sample has approximately 110,000 distinct CDR3 sequences, more than 25% seen once. Antigen specificity for these receptors is unknown. The specimen was CD8+ T cells from cultured PBMCs, collected from culture after CMV antigen stimulation. All receptors come from a human donor in good health (CMV status not recorded). Some clones in this sample may be carry-over from other donors' samples. CDR3s include the opening cysteine and the closing phenylalanine or tryptophan. D genes are given only for firm matches. Rows give clone size only sometimes, using once, few, many, or a class for an expanded clone.

CDR3	DNA	size	D	V	J
CASSQDPLGATEAFF	TGTGCCAGCAGCCAAGACCCCCTGGGGGCCACTGAAGCTTTCTTT	few	-	TRBV3-1	TRBJ1-1
CATQGATYEQYF	TGTGCCACCCAGGGGGCTACCTACGAGCAGTACTTC	few	TRBD1	TRBV2	TRBJ2-7
CASSYTGIRTGELFF	TGTGCCAGCAGCTATACAGGGATCAGGACCGGGGAGCTGTTTTTT	few	-	TRBV7-9	TRBJ2-2
CASSQDLGLNTEAFF	TGCGCCAGCAGCCAAGATTTAGGCCTGAACACTGAAGCTTTCTTT	-	-	TRBV4-3	TRBJ1-1
CASIQSPGTGPYTEAFF	TGTGCCAGCATCCAAAGTCCCGGGACAGGGCCTTACACTGAAGCTTTCTTT	-	TRBD1	TRBV6-2/TRBV6-3	TRBJ1-1
CAISEGLSYEQYF	TGTGCCATCAGTGAAGGGTTATCCTACGAGCAGTACTTC	-	-	TRBV10-3	TRBJ2-7
CASSLYGGGVANEQFF	TGTGCCAGCAGCTTATACGGGGGCGGGGTGGCCAATGAGCAGTTCTTC	many	-	TRBV7-8	TRBJ2-1
CSAGGTGEEVYGYTF	TGCAGTGCTGGAGGGACAGGGGAAGAAGTCTATGGCTACACCTTC	-	TRBD1	TRBV20-1	TRBJ1-2
CASSQDWGAFRSGANVLTF	TGTGCCAGCAGCCAAGATTGGGGGGCCTTTCGCTCTGGGGCCAACGTCCTGACTTTC	few	-	TRBV3-1	TRBJ2-6
CASSPRTLPGETQYF	TGTGCCAGCAGTCCGCGGACCTTGCCGGGAGAGACCCAGTACTTC	few	-	TRBV12-3/TRBV12-4	TRBJ2-5
CASRMDSLSRDEQFF	TGTGCCAGCCGCATGGACTCCTTATCTCGGGATGAGCAGTTCTTC	few	-	TRBV5-4	TRBJ2-1
CASSLGLASFQETQYF	TGTGCCAGCAGCCTAGGACTAGCTTCGTTTCAAGAGACCCAGTACTTC	-	TRBD2	TRBV5-4	TRBJ2-5
CASSQETSSYEQYF	TGCGCCAGCAGCCAAGAGACGAGTTCCTACGAGCAGTACTTC	few	-	TRBV4-1	TRBJ2-7
CASLVPEKMNTEAFF	TGTGCCAGCCTTGTACCAGAGAAAATGAACACTGAAGCTTTCTTT	few	-	TRBV6-1	TRBJ1-1
CASSFDDRGELFF	TGTGCCAGCAGCTTCGACGACCGCGGGGAGCTGTTTTTT	few	-	TRBV7-6	TRBJ2-2
CASSLGTSTYEQYF	TGTGCCAGCAGCTTGGGGACAAGCACCTACGAGCAGTACTTC	few	-	TRBV5-6	TRBJ2-7
CASIPNADYGYTF	TGTGCCAGCATCCCGAATGCGGACTATGGCTACACCTTC	-	-	TRBV2	TRBJ1-2
CAISEDGRPDLNQPQHF	TGTGCCATCAGTGAGGATGGTCGCCCAGACTTAAATCAGCCCCAGCATTTT	-	-	TRBV10-3	TRBJ1-5
CASSLNGGPRADTQYF	TGTGCCAGCAGCTTAAACGGGGGCCCTCGCGCAGATACGCAGTATTTT	many	-	TRBV7-2	TRBJ2-3
CASSPSGDRGSYEQYF	TGTGCCAGCAGCCCCAGCGGGGACAGGGGTTCCTACGAGCAGTACTTC	-	TRBD1	TRBV7-9	TRBJ2-7
CASQGQGDGYTF	TGTGCCAGCCAAGGACAGGGGGATGGCTACACCTTC	-	TRBD1	TRBV19	TRBJ1-2
CASSQSTGMLTNEKLFF	TGCGCCAGCAGCCAATCAACAGGGATGTTAACTAATGAAAAACTGTTTTTT	many	-	TRBV4-1	TRBJ1-4
CASLRGENTEAFF	TGTGCCAGCTTACGAGGGGAGAACACTGAAGCTTTCTTT	-	-	TRBV7-6	TRBJ1-1
CASSLAGTGPYEQYF	TGTGCCAGCAGCTTGGCCGGGACAGGACCCTACGAGCAGTACTTC	-	TRBD1	TRBV5-4	TRBJ2-7
CASSSSETQYF	TGCGCCAGCAGTAGTTCAGAGACCCAGTACTTC	-	-	TRBV5-1	TRBJ2-5
CSARDRDRSRNSPLHF	TGCAGTGCTAGAGACCGGGACCGGAGTAGGAATTCACCCCTCCACTTT	-	-	TRBV20-1	TRBJ1-6
CASSLDSRDQPQHF	TGCGCCAGCAGCCTGGACAGTCGAGACCAGCCCCAGCATTTT	many	-	TRBV5-1	TRBJ1-5
CASSFGGQTYEQYF	TGTGCCAGCAGTTTCGGGGGACAAACCTACGAGCAGTACTTC	-	-	TRBV12-3/TRBV12-4	TRBJ2-7
CASSSGTGTNQPQHF	TGTGCCAGCAGCTCCGGGACAGGGACCAATCAGCCCCAGCATTTT	-	TRBD1	TRBV7-6	TRBJ1-5
CASSATIIQETQYF	TGTGCCAGCAGCGCGACCATAATACAAGAGACCCAGTACTTC	few	-	TRBV7-6	TRBJ2-5
CASSLHWTSGGSDTQYF	TGTGCCAGCAGCCTACACTGGACTAGCGGGGGATCAGATACGCAGTATTTT	few	TRBD2	TRBV6-1	TRBJ2-3
CASSTGQGVPYEQYF	TGTGCCAGCAGCACCGGACAGGGTGTTCCCTACGAGCAGTACTTC	few	TRBD1	TRBV5-4	TRBJ2-7
CASSLDRVTETQYF	TGTGCCAGCAGCTTAGATCGGGTTACGGAGACCCAGTACTTC	-	-	TRBV7-6	TRBJ2-5
CASSVEGASTDTQYF	TGTGCCAGCAGCGTAGAGGGGGCCAGCACAGATACGCAGTATTTT	-	TRBD1	TRBV9	TRBJ2-3
CASSVAKGRAYNEQFF	TGTGCCAGCAGCGTAGCGAAGGGTAGGGCCTACAATGAGCAGTTCTTC	-	-	TRBV9	TRBJ2-1
CASSPYHGGGSGANVLTF	TGTGCCAGCAGCCCGTATCACGGGGGAGGTTCTGGGGCCAACGTCCTGACTTTC	-	-	TRBV28	TRBJ2-6
CASSERLAGGPSSYNEQFF	TGTGCCAGTAGTGAGCGACTAGCGGGGGGGCCTAGCTCCTACAATGAGCAGTTCTTC	few	TRBD2	TRBV19	TRBJ2-1
CASSFTGEGTEAFF	TGTGCCAGCAGCTTCACAGGGGAGGGAACTGAAGCTTTCTTT	many	TRBD1	TRBV7-2	TRBJ1-1
CASSLGELWGDTQYF	TGTGCCAGCAGTTTAGGGGAACTCTGGGGAGATACGCAGTATTTT	-	-	TRBV27	TRBJ2-3
CASRGTAEAFF	TGTGCCAGCAGGGGGACGGCTGAAGCTTTCTTT	-	-	TRBV12-3/TRBV12-4	TRBJ1-1
CASSDDRTGGNEKLFF	TGTGCCAGCAGTGACGACAGGACAGGGGGTAATGAAAAACTGTTTTTT	-	TRBD1	TRBV6-1	TRBJ1-4